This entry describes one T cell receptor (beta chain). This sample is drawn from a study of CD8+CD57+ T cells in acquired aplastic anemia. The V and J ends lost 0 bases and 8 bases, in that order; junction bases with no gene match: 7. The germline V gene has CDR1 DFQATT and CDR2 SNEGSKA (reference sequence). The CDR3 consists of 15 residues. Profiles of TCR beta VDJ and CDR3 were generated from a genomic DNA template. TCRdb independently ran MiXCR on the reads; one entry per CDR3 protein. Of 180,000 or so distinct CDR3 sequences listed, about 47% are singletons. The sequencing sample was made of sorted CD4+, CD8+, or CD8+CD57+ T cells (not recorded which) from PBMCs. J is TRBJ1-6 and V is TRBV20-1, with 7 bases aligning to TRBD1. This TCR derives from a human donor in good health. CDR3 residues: CSAREPQGDHSPLHF. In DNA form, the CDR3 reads TGCAGTGCTAGAGAACCTCAGGGGGATCATTCACCCCTCCACTTT.